Below are 18 T cell receptor beta chains sequenced from a single sample in a study of T cells in Graves' hyperthyroidism and ophthalmopathy. RNA transcripts served as the template for amplifying TCR beta CDR3 regions. A set of HTBI primers served as the primers for a first-round RT-PCR of the TCR CDR3. TCRdb recomputed calls from the multiplex PCR reads with MiXCR, one row per CDR3 protein. The sample shows around 370,000 distinct CDR3 sequences, under 20% of them seen only once. Sequencing was done on a sample of blood. These TCRs come from a man aged 18 to 35 with Graves' ophthalmopathy.

This clonotype was seen a handful of times. The CDR3 sequence is CASSESKALASSSYEQYF. DNA of the CDR3: TGCGCCAGCAGTGAGTCGAAGGCTTTAGCGTCGAGCTCCTACGAGCAGTACTTC. The chain uses TRBV10-2 and TRBJ2-7; D may be TRBD2 (5 bases). Germline V gene data show CDR1 as WSHSY and CDR2 as SAAADI. V was trimmed by 0 bases and J by 0 bases, leaving 18 bases between them. This CDR3 region has 18 residues.

This clonotype was counted many times. V gene TRBV5-6 combines with J gene TRBJ1-2, with D uncertain. Between the trimmed V and J ends, which lost 0 bases and 10 bases, there was a span of 7 bases. Germline CDR1 is SGHDT and CDR2 is YYEEEE. The CDR3 is 11 amino acids. The CDR3 here is CASSLERHYTF. Written as DNA, the CDR3 is TGTGCCAGCAGCTTGGAACGGCACTACACCTTC.

This clonotype turned up a few times. The chain is built from TRBV6-6 and TRBJ2-7; D is possibly TRBD2 (7 bases). This CDR3 comprises 16 residues. Germline V gene sequence: CDR1 MNHNY, CDR2 SVGAGI (reference sequence). Trimming removed 2 bases from V and 4 bases from J, with 18 bases in between. CDR3 bases: TGTGCCAGCAGTTACGGGGGGGCGGTTTCGGAGTACGAGCAGTACTTC. Its protein is CASSYGGAVSEYEQYF.

The table lists this clonotype with many counts. The V gene is TRBV20-1, the J gene TRBJ2-3; TRBD2 agrees at 7 bases. The CDR3 has 13 amino acids. Germline trimming cut 4 bases from V and 2 bases from J; bases unmatched to any gene: 3. The germline V gene encodes CDR1 DFQATT and CDR2 SNEGSKA (reference sequence). The CDR3 nucleotides are TGCAGTGCTACTAGCGGACACACAGATACGCAGTATTTT. It translates to CSATSGHTDTQYF.

In DNA, the CDR3 is TGCGCCAGCAGCGGCGCTCGGAACGGGGATGAGCAGTTCTTC. Protein sequence: CASSGARNGDEQFF. The rearrangement uses TRBV5-1 and TRBJ2-1; possible D gene TRBD2, 5 bases. V was shortened by 4 bases and J by 8 bases, with 16 bases between the two germline ends. From germline, CDR1 is SGHRS and CDR2 YFSETQ. The CDR3 length is 14 residues.

The chain couples TRBV4-1 to TRBJ2-7; maybe TRBD2 (6 bases). CDR1 and CDR2 from the germline V gene are MGHRA and YSYEKL. V lost 4 bases, J lost 1 base, and 14 bases lay in between. There are 15 residues in the CDR3. CDR3 residues: CASSPREIESYEQYF. As DNA, the CDR3 is TGCGCCAGCAGCCCCCGGGAGATAGAATCCTACGAGCAGTACTTC.

At least ten counts were recorded for this clonotype. Germline is not matched at one junction end, which may reflect a read error. This rearrangement joins TRBV3-1 to TRBJ2-5, with D possibly matching TRBD2 (6 bases). The germline V gene has CDR1 LGHDT and CDR2 YNNKEL (reference sequence). The CDR3 has 15 residues. The CDR3 nucleotides are TGTGCCAGCACCCAAGGGACTGGGATACAAGAGACCCAGTACTTC. This sequence encodes CASTQGTGIQETQYF.

This clonotype was recorded many times. V gene TRBV9 combines with J gene TRBJ1-1; a possible D gene is TRBD1 (6 bases). The CDR3 has 16 residues. Germline V gives CDR1 SGDLS, CDR2 YYNGEE. Between the trimmed V and J ends, which lost 0 bases and 1 base, there was a span of 13 bases. Here the CDR3 DNA reads TGTGCCAGCAGCGTAGAGGGGGGAGGGTGGAACACTGAAGCTTTCTTT. This codes for CASSVEGGGWNTEAFF. Supplemented by reference TRBV9 and TRBJ1-1, the full variable domain reads DSGVTQTPKHLITATGQRVTLRCSPRSGDLSVYWYQQSLDQGLQFLIQYYNGEERAKGNILERFSAQQFPDLHSELNLSSLELGDSALYFCASSVEGGGWNTEAFFGQGTRLTVV.

The rearrangement links TRBV20-1 to TRBJ1-1; D is unclear. Trimming pared 4 bases from V and 1 base from J, leaving 7 bases between. Germline CDR1 reads DFQATT; CDR2 reads SNEGSKA (reference sequence). The CDR3 spans 12 residues. The CDR3 region is CSAITENTEAFF. The CDR3 DNA reads as TGCAGTGCTATTACAGAGAACACTGAAGCTTTCTTT.

As to this clonotype: It may be a read error: a sequence one base away is much more abundant. The V and J genes are TRBV5-1 and TRBJ2-1; 8 positions agree with TRBD1. V lost 4 bases and J lost 9; bases outside the gene matches: 12. The CDR3 loop spans 15 amino acids. Germline-derived CDR1 and CDR2 are SGHRS and YFSETQ. CDR3 sequence: CASSEGQVGDSEQFF. CDR3 sequence (DNA): TGCGCCAGCAGCGAGGGACAGGTGGGAGACAGTGAGCAGTTCTTC.

This clonotype was picked up a small number of times. The chain links TRBV7-2 to TRBJ1-2; D ambiguous. V lost 5 bases to trimming and J lost 4 bases, with 11 bases between them. This CDR3 has 13 amino acids. Germline CDR1 reads SGHTA; CDR2 reads FQGNSA. The CDR3 loop reads CASSHVGTYGYTF. The CDR3 DNA sequence: TGTGCCAGCAGCCATGTCGGTACCTATGGCTACACCTTC.

There are a few counts of this clonotype. J is TRBJ1-2 and V is TRBV12-3 or TRBV12-4; the D gene is possibly TRBD1 (6 bases). V lost 6 bases and J 2 bases, leaving 19 bases between the germline ends. This CDR3 has 16 amino acids. CDR3 loop: CASSPGWGQANYGYTF. The CDR3 region has the DNA TGTGCCAGCAGCCCCGGTTGGGGGCAAGCGAACTATGGCTACACCTTC.

V is TRBV9 and J is TRBJ2-1, with 8 bases matching TRBD2. Looked up from germline, CDR1 is SGDLS and CDR2 is YYNGEE. This CDR3 has 16 amino acids. V lost 0 bases to trimming and J lost 1 base; unmatched junction nucleotides: 3. The CDR3 DNA sequence: TGTGCCAGCAGCGTAGGGGCTAGCGGGTCCTACAATGAGCAGTTCTTC. Residues: CASSVGASGSYNEQFF.

This clonotype was seen a few times. The chain combines TRBV6-1 with TRBJ2-1; TRBD2 is a possible D gene (6 bases). The CDR3 loop spans 13 amino acids. Germline CDR1 MNHNS, CDR2 SASEGT. V was shortened by 6 bases and J by 7 bases, with 13 bases between the two germline ends. The CDR3: CASSLRGWNEQFF. The CDR3 nucleotides read TGTGCCAGCAGCCTGCGGGGCTGGAATGAGCAGTTCTTC.

This sequence joins TRBV7-3 and TRBJ1-3, with 8 bases matching TRBD1. The CDR3 length is 15 residues. Germline-derived CDR1 and CDR2 are SGHTA and FQGTGA. The ends lost 6 bases at V and 0 bases at J; junction bases unmatched: 4. In DNA form, the CDR3 reads TGTGCCAGCAGTCCAGGGGGCCTCTCTGGAAACACCATATATTTT. It codes for CASSPGGLSGNTIYF.

This clonotype was counted at least ten times. V and J are TRBV2 and TRBJ1-1; the D is unclear. Trimming stripped 6 bases from V and 1 base from J, with 9 bases between. Germline V CDR1 and CDR2: SNHLY, FYNNEI. The CDR3 totals 13 residues. For the CDR3, the DNA is TGTGCCAGCAGGCGAACAGAGAACACTGAAGCTTTCTTT. Translation gives CASRRTENTEAFF. The whole variable domain, remainder taken from reference TRBV2 and TRBJ1-1, is EPEVTQTPSHQVTQMGQEVILRCVPISNHLYFYWYRQILGQKVEFLVSFYNNEISEKSEIFDDQFSVERPDGSNFTLKIRSTKLEDSAMYFCASRRTENTEAFFGQGTRLTVV.

This clonotype was detected ten times or more. This chain links TRBV5-1 with TRBJ1-1, with TRBD1 as a possible D gene (5 bases). In germline, CDR1 is SGHRS, CDR2 YFSETQ. Deletions cut 6 bases from V and 3 bases from J, with 15 bases between. The CDR3 runs 14 residues. CDR3 loop: CASTPFRGDTEAFF. CDR3 bases: TGCGCCAGCACCCCATTCAGAGGGGACACTGAAGCTTTCTTT.

This clonotype was seen at least ten times. The gene calls are TRBV3-1 and TRBJ2-7; TRBD2 matches 12 bases. The CDR3 has 15 amino acids. Germline CDR1 LGHDT, CDR2 YNNKEL (reference sequence). V gave up 3 bases and J gave up 3 bases; unmatched junction bases: 3. CDR3 loop: CASSQLAGGNYEQYF. CDR3 DNA sequence: TGTGCCAGCAGCCAGCTAGCGGGGGGGAACTACGAGCAGTACTTC.